The 13 T cell receptor beta chains given below trace back to one sample, sequenced in a study of T cells in narcolepsy. The repertoire was sequenced with immunoSEQ multiplex PCR; TCRdb's copy has only in-frame clones and lacks some. Of about 22,000 clones listed, about 81% are singletons. Source material: memory (CD45RA-) CD4+ T cells from blood. All receptors come from a human donor in good health.

This chain uses TRBV27 with TRBJ2-7; 9 bases are a match to TRBD1. The CDR3 spans 13 residues. Trimming took 6 bases from V and 6 from J; bases not matched to a gene: 6. Germline V CDR1 and CDR2: MNHEY, SMNVEV (reference sequence). The CDR3 coding sequence is TGTGCCAGCAGACGGACAGGGGAGGCCGAGCAGTACTTC. As protein: CASRRTGEAEQYF.

This clone was found a few times. V and J are TRBV7-7 and TRBJ2-1; 12 bases map to TRBD1. Looked up from germline, CDR1 is SSHAT and CDR2 is FNYEAQ (reference sequence). V dropped 5 bases and J dropped 7; count of bases not matched to a gene: 6. The CDR3 loop spans 15 amino acids. DNA for the CDR3: TGTGCCAGCAGCCCAGGGACAGGGGGCCTTAATGAGCAGTTCTTC. It yields the protein CASSPGTGGLNEQFF.

This clone came up once. J is TRBJ2-5 and V is TRBV4-1; TRBD2 might be the D (5 bases). CDR1 and CDR2 (germline): MGHRA, YSYEKL. Deletions cut 1 base from V and 5 bases from J, with 17 bases between. This CDR3 spans 16 amino acids. Written as DNA, the CDR3 is TGCGCCAGCAGCCAAGGGAGTGAGGGTATATGGGAGACCCAGTACTTC. Amino acid sequence: CASSQGSEGIWETQYF.

V is TRBV7-8 and J is TRBJ1-6; D is ambiguous. V lost 5 bases and J 8 bases, leaving 13 bases between the germline ends. This CDR3 spans 14 amino acids. Germline assignment: CDR1 SGHVS and CDR2 FQNEAQ. As DNA, the CDR3 is TGTGCCAGCAGCACAGTCTCCTTTTATTCACCCCTCCACTTT. Protein: CASSTVSFYSPLHF.

The chain is built from TRBV5-4 and TRBJ1-6; unclear D gene. Trimming stripped 2 bases from V and 2 bases from J, with 5 bases between. Germline V gives CDR1 SGHNT, CDR2 YYREEE (reference sequence). The CDR3 runs 14 residues. The CDR3 DNA sequence: TGTGCCAGCAGCTTAACGGCCTATAATTCACCCCTCCACTTT. This codes for CASSLTAYNSPLHF.

CDR3 in DNA: TGTGCCAGCAGCCTTGACGGGGTAAACACTGAAGCTTTCTTT. Protein: CASSLDGVNTEAFF. The V and J genes are TRBV28 and TRBJ1-1; D not certain. Germline V gene sequence: CDR1 MDHEN, CDR2 SYDVKM. The V end lost 6 bases, the J end lost 2 bases, and 13 bases lay between the germline ends. The CDR3 covers 14 residues.

For this clone: At one boundary the junction diverges from the germline segment, which might be a read error. The rearrangement uses TRBV5-1 and TRBJ1-2; 7 bases agree with TRBD1. This CDR3 is built from 17 residues. Germline values: CDR1 SGHRS, CDR2 YFSETQ. The CDR3 is CASSLGPQSTGSYSYTF. The DNA of the CDR3 is TGCGCCAGCAGCTTGGGGCCCCAATCGACAGGGAGCTATAGCTACACCTTC.

In DNA, the CDR3 is TGTGCCAGCAGCCCAGGTCCCGGGGGAACTACAGATACGCAGTATTTT. It encodes CASSPGPGGTTDTQYF. The chain links TRBV7-7 to TRBJ2-3; perhaps TRBD2 as D (6 bases). Germline CDR1 reads SSHAT; CDR2 reads FNYEAQ (reference sequence). V was shortened by 5 bases and J by 3 bases, with 18 bases between the two germline ends. CDR3 length equals 16 residues.

The CDR3 loop is CASSIRDRGRWELFF. Here the CDR3 DNA reads TGTGCCAGTAGTATCCGGGACAGGGGGCGATGGGAGCTGTTTTTT. The chain is built from TRBV19 and TRBJ2-2, with TRBD1 matching 12 bases. The length of the CDR3 is 15 residues. Looked up from germline, CDR1 is LNHDA and CDR2 is SQIVND (reference sequence). V lost 3 bases to trimming and J lost 9 bases; unmatched junction nucleotides: 5.

The chain uses TRBV5-1 and TRBJ1-1; no definite D call. The ends were cut back, 4 bases at V and 1 base at J, with 11 bases in the middle. Germline V lookup: CDR1 SGHRS, CDR2 YFSETQ. There are 14 residues in the CDR3. CDR3 protein: CASSRSGENTEAFF. CDR3 bases: TGCGCCAGCAGCAGATCCGGGGAGAACACTGAAGCTTTCTTT.

The chain recombines TRBV2 with TRBJ2-2; TRBD1 aligns across 7 bases. CDR1 is SNHLY and CDR2 is FYNNEI in the germline V gene. V was pared by 10 bases and J by 0 bases, with 5 bases of the junction left unmatched. The CDR3 runs 14 residues. CDR3 sequence reads: CATKGQTNTGELFF. Here the CDR3 DNA reads TGTGCCACCAAGGGACAGACGAACACCGGGGAGCTGTTTTTT.

The chain has TRBV6-4 and TRBJ1-5; 7 bases are a match to TRBD1. Trimming at V came to 5 bases and at J to 3 bases, leaving 7 bases not matched to a gene. The CDR3 has 15 amino acids. Looked up from germline, CDR1 is MRHNA and CDR2 is SNTAGT. DNA of the CDR3: TGTGCCAGCAGTCCGGAACAGGGGATCAATCAGCCCCAGCATTTT. Its protein is CASSPEQGINQPQHF.

The chain combines TRBV9 with TRBJ2-3; D is ambiguous. This CDR3 spans 14 amino acids. Germline V gene sequence: CDR1 SGDLS, CDR2 YYNGEE. Trimming took 0 bases from V and 4 from J, leaving 9 bases between them. The CDR3 loop is CASSVVLYADTQYF. The CDR3 DNA reads as TGTGCCAGCAGCGTAGTTCTGTACGCAGATACGCAGTATTTT.